The rows below give T cell receptor beta chains drawn from one sample of a study of T cell responses to AZD1222 COVID-19 vaccine. Method: immunoSEQ multiplex PCR; TCRdb's copy keeps in-frame clones and lacks some. The sample holds roughly 150,000 clones, around 92% seen once. The starting material was peripheral blood, obtained on day 0 of AZD1222 vaccination. The receptor set was obtained from an adult in good health. Each CDR3 is given with its conserved first and last residue. D genes are given only for firm matches. Size tells how often a clone was seen (once, few, many) or the class of an expanded clone, and some rows leave it out.

d_gene: TRBD1
abundance: .
j_gene: TRBJ1-2
v_gene: TRBV30
CDR3aa: CAWSTQGAPGYTF

d_gene: .
abundance: .
j_gene: TRBJ2-7
v_gene: TRBV20-1
CDR3aa: CSADQGYEQYF

d_gene: .
abundance: .
j_gene: TRBJ1-1
v_gene: TRBV5-1
CDR3aa: CASSIRDLGPTEAFF

d_gene: TRBD1
abundance: .
j_gene: TRBJ1-2
v_gene: TRBV5-1
CDR3aa: CASSVWIQGEGGYTF

d_gene: .
abundance: .
j_gene: TRBJ2-4
v_gene: TRBV11-2
CDR3aa: CASSLTSNIQYF

d_gene: .
abundance: .
j_gene: TRBJ1-2
v_gene: TRBV19
CDR3aa: CASSMGSGHNGYTF

d_gene: .
abundance: once
j_gene: TRBJ2-1
v_gene: TRBV19
CDR3aa: CASSIPTRRTLNEQFF

d_gene: .
abundance: .
j_gene: TRBJ2-3
v_gene: TRBV11-1
CDR3aa: CASSLRDTQYF

d_gene: .
abundance: .
j_gene: TRBJ1-2
v_gene: TRBV4-1
CDR3aa: CASSQERKSGYTF

d_gene: TRBD1
abundance: .
j_gene: TRBJ1-1
v_gene: TRBV19
CDR3aa: CASNAPRGPMNTEAFF

d_gene: .
abundance: .
j_gene: TRBJ1-1
v_gene: TRBV6-2/TRBV6-3
CDR3aa: CASSYLRTVMNTEAFF

d_gene: .
abundance: .
j_gene: TRBJ1-2
v_gene: TRBV5-6
CDR3aa: CASSWGSDTLRGYTF

d_gene: TRBD1
abundance: .
j_gene: TRBJ2-3
v_gene: TRBV5-8
CDR3aa: CASSFLTGGIDTDTQYF

d_gene: TRBD2
abundance: .
j_gene: TRBJ2-5
v_gene: TRBV5-4
CDR3aa: CASSLTTSGKETQYF

d_gene: .
abundance: .
j_gene: TRBJ1-6
v_gene: TRBV6-5
CDR3aa: CASSYQGSNSPLHF

d_gene: .
abundance: .
j_gene: TRBJ1-1
v_gene: TRBV7-9
CDR3aa: CASSLGQWSEAFF

d_gene: .
abundance: once
j_gene: TRBJ2-1
v_gene: TRBV27
CDR3aa: CASSKTRHEQFF

d_gene: TRBD1
abundance: .
j_gene: TRBJ2-5
v_gene: TRBV7-3
CDR3aa: CASSLGSPRQGALGAQYF

d_gene: TRBD1
abundance: .
j_gene: TRBJ1-1
v_gene: TRBV10-1
CDR3aa: CASSELQGATEAFF

d_gene: .
abundance: .
j_gene: TRBJ1-1
v_gene: TRBV11-2
CDR3aa: CASSLWRGAEAFF

d_gene: .
abundance: .
j_gene: TRBJ1-5
v_gene: TRBV18
CDR3aa: CASSPPGTPGAQHF

d_gene: .
abundance: .
j_gene: TRBJ2-5
v_gene: TRBV6-1
CDR3aa: CASSDRKETQYF

d_gene: .
abundance: .
j_gene: TRBJ2-1
v_gene: TRBV19
CDR3aa: CASSIVNSGEQFF

d_gene: .
abundance: .
j_gene: TRBJ1-1
v_gene: TRBV4-3
CDR3aa: CASSQGWGAGRNTEAFF